Below, 23 T cell receptor beta chains from the same sample are listed, as sequenced in a study of regulatory T cells in long-lasting Graves disease. Noted time point: newly diagnosed GD, antithyroid drugs for less than 3 months. The TCR library used RNA extracted from PBMCs. HTBI primers from iRepertoire and Arm-PCR of CDR3 regions yielded the TCR beta libraries. TCRdb itself ran the multiplex PCR reads through MiXCR, one entry per CDR3 protein. The sample contains 390,000 or so distinct CDR3 sequences, approximately 12% of which appear only once. The data were also submitted as part of a second study, on T cells in Graves' hyperthyroidism and ophthalmopathy.

Specimen: peripheral blood mononuclear cells (PBMCs), collected at new diagnosis, from a patient treated with antithyroid drugs. These receptor sequences come from a woman aged 18-29 years with Graves disease.

This clonotype has at least ten counts. The chain employs TRBV6-1 and TRBJ2-5; TRBD1 is a possible D gene (5 bases). The ends were cut back, 8 bases at V and 1 base at J, with 17 bases in the middle. The germline CDR1 and CDR2 sequences are MNHNS and SASEGT. This CDR3 has 15 amino acids. The CDR3 here is CASWSWSTGQETQYF. The CDR3 coding sequence is TGTGCCAGCTGGTCCTGGTCTACAGGCCAAGAGACCCAGTACTTC.

This clonotype was observed many times. The J gene is TRBJ2-3, the V gene TRBV6-2 or TRBV6-3; possible D gene TRBD2, 6 bases. This CDR3 spans 16 amino acids. The ends were cut back, 2 bases at V and 5 bases at J, with 17 bases in the middle. The germline V gene has CDR1 MNHEY and CDR2 SVGEGT. CDR3: CASSYIAGRGEDTQYF. As DNA, the CDR3 is TGTGCCAGCAGTTACATCGCGGGGAGAGGAGAAGATACGCAGTATTTT.

There are many counts of this clonotype. Written as DNA, the CDR3 is TGTGCCAGCCGGTCCAGCGGGAGGGTCAGGGCCTACTACAATGAGCAGTTCTTC. Translated, it gives CASRSSGRVRAYYNEQFF. The rearrangement links TRBV11-2 to TRBJ2-1; 10 nucleotides align to TRBD2. The CDR3 has 18 residues. With 8 bases clipped from V and 3 bases from J, the junction kept 16 bases outside the gene matches. Germline lookup yields CDR1 SGHAT and CDR2 FQNNGV.

Ten or more counts support this clonotype. The rearrangement uses TRBV18 and TRBJ1-1, with D maybe TRBD1 (5 bases). Germline V gene sequence: CDR1 KGHSH, CDR2 LQKENI. Trimming took off 5 bases at V and 1 base at J, with 8 bases between the two ends. This CDR3 is 13 amino acids long. CDR3 loop: CASSEGRNTEAFF. CDR3 DNA sequence: TGTGCCAGCTCAGAGGGGAGGAACACTGAAGCTTTCTTT.

This clonotype was counted many times. The chain employs TRBV24-1 and TRBJ2-2; D not certain. In germline, CDR1 is KGHDR, CDR2 SFDVKD. V lost 4 bases and J lost 6, with 8 bases in between. The CDR3 runs 13 residues. The CDR3 DNA is TGTGCCACCAGTGAGCTTTGGGCCGGGGAGCTGTTTTTT. It codes for CATSELWAGELFF.

Ten or more counts support this clonotype. The CDR3 coding sequence is TGTGCCAGCAGCACGTCGGGGGCAGCACGATCCAATGAAGCTTTCTTT. It translates to CASSTSGAARSNEAFF. The V gene is TRBV14, the J gene TRBJ1-1, with D possibly being TRBD1 (6 bases). Germline lookup yields CDR1 SGHDN and CDR2 FVKESK. Trimming removed 5 bases at V and 7 bases at J, with 23 bases between. The CDR3 runs 16 residues.

J is TRBJ2-1 and V is TRBV10-3; 11 bases are shared with TRBD2. The V gene's germline CDR1 is ENHRY and CDR2 SYGVKD. The CDR3 runs to 16 residues. The V and J ends lost 6 bases and 7 bases, in that order; junction bases with no gene match: 11. The CDR3 DNA reads TGTGCCATCAGCGGAGCCCTAGCGGGGGGAGAGAATGAGCAGTTCTTC. This codes for CAISGALAGGENEQFF.

This clonotype came up many times. V is TRBV7-3 and J is TRBJ2-1; 10 nucleotides align to TRBD2. Germline V gives CDR1 SGHTA, CDR2 FQGTGA. With 0 bases clipped from V and 4 bases from J, the junction kept 3 bases outside the gene matches. CDR3 length equals 16 residues. The CDR3 loop is CASSLTRTSGYNEQFF. The CDR3 nucleotides read TGTGCCAGCAGCTTAACGAGGACTAGCGGTTACAATGAGCAGTTCTTC.

In nucleotides, the CDR3 is TGTGCCAGCAGCTTATCCCCAAATAGCGAGCAGTACTTC. It encodes CASSLSPNSEQYF. The chain carries TRBV7-2 and TRBJ2-7; D not certain. Germline CDR1 SGHTA, CDR2 FQGNSA. V lost 2 bases, J lost 6 bases, and 11 bases lay in between. The CDR3 spans 13 residues.

The V gene is TRBV20-1, the J gene TRBJ2-2; 9 nucleotides agree with TRBD2. CDR1 and CDR2 (germline): DFQATT, SNEGSKA (reference sequence). The junction had 10 bases not matched to a gene; V was cut back by 0 bases and J by 5 bases. The CDR3 contains 17 residues. The CDR3 DNA sequence: TGCAGTGCTAGAGATCCAGGCGGGGGGGCATTTACCGGGGAGCTGTTTTTT. Translated: CSARDPGGGAFTGELFF.

The chain joins TRBV7-2 to TRBJ2-6, with no clear D. The CDR3 is 16 amino acids. V was clipped by 6 bases and J by 0 bases, with 12 bases between them. Germline V gene data show CDR1 as SGHTA and CDR2 as FQGNSA. CDR3 DNA sequence: TGTGCCAGCAGAGCCATACATAGCTCTGGGGCCAACGTCCTGACTTTC. It is translated as CASRAIHSSGANVLTF.

The V gene is TRBV18, the J gene TRBJ1-3; weak D call: TRBD1 (6 bases). Trimming cost V 1 base and J 0 bases, with 10 bases left between them. This CDR3 contains 16 residues. Per the germline V gene, CDR1 is KGHSH and CDR2 is LQKENI. This CDR3 is CASSPLRGRSGNTIYF. The DNA of the CDR3 is TGTGCCAGCTCACCACTCAGGGGCCGCTCTGGAAACACCATATATTTT.

This clonotype was observed many times. This sequence joins TRBV18 and TRBJ2-3; 9 bases match TRBD2. Germline loops: CDR1 KGHSH, CDR2 LQKENI. J was trimmed by 1 base and V by 5 bases; bases with no gene match: 4. The CDR3 sequence is 15 residues long. The CDR3: CASSIAGAGTDTQYF. The CDR3 DNA is TGTGCCAGCTCAATAGCGGGGGCTGGCACAGATACGCAGTATTTT.

The CDR3: CASTLGQPSEAFF. DNA of the CDR3: TGTGCCAGCACCCTGGGACAACCCAGTGAAGCTTTCTTT. The chain carries TRBV7-9 and TRBJ1-1; TRBD1 might be the D (6 bases). The germline V and J ends were trimmed by 7 bases and 7 bases, with 16 bases remaining between them. The germline V gene encodes CDR1 SEHNR and CDR2 FQNEAQ (reference sequence). This CDR3 is 13 amino acids long.

This clonotype appeared a few times. One end of the junction varies from germline; a read error may be responsible. The chain couples TRBV28 to TRBJ2-7; 7 bases are shared with TRBD2. This CDR3 has 12 residues. Per the germline V gene, CDR1 is MDHEN and CDR2 is SYDVKM. The CDR3 region is CASSWAGRERYF. Here the CDR3 DNA reads TGTGCCAGCAGTTGGGCCGGGCGGGAGCGGTACTTC.

Ten or more counts support this clonotype. This chain connects TRBV7-2 to TRBJ2-7; D is unresolved. This CDR3 is built from 13 residues. Germline V gene data show CDR1 as SGHTA and CDR2 as FQGNSA. The germline V and J ends were trimmed by 4 bases and 0 bases, with 7 bases remaining between them. The DNA for the CDR3 is TGTGCCAGCAGCTCGAGCCTCTCCTACGAGCAGTACTTC. This encodes CASSSSLSYEQYF.

This clonotype was seen repeatedly, ten times or more. This rearrangement joins TRBV4-3 to TRBJ1-2, with a tentative D call TRBD1 (5 bases). The germline CDR1 and CDR2 sequences are LGHNA and YSLEER. Trimming cost V 0 bases and J 2 bases, with 7 bases left between them. The CDR3 is made up of 14 amino acids. Here the CDR3 reads CASSQDRVNYGYTF. The CDR3 DNA reads TGCGCCAGCAGCCAAGACAGGGTGAACTATGGCTACACCTTC.

The V and J genes are TRBV6-2 or TRBV6-3 and TRBJ2-3; D unclear. The CDR3 spans 16 residues. The ends were cut back, 0 bases at V and 0 bases at J, with 10 bases in the middle. CDR1 and CDR2 from the germline V gene are MNHEY and SVGEGT. CDR3 in DNA: TGTGCCAGCAGTTACTCGTTGTCTACTAGCACAGATACGCAGTATTTT. Amino acids: CASSYSLSTSTDTQYF.

Concerning this clonotype itself: Just one base apart from a much larger clone, this may be a read error. The DNA for the CDR3 is TGTGCCAGCAGTTTTCTAGCTCGGGGTGAGCAGTCCTTC. This encodes CASSFLARGEQSF. The chain couples TRBV12-3 or TRBV12-4 to TRBJ2-1; weak D call: TRBD2 (5 bases). The CDR3 consists of 13 residues.

This clonotype was detected ten times or more. This rearrangement joins TRBV11-3 to TRBJ2-3; TRBD1 might be the D (6 bases). In germline, CDR1 is SGHNT, CDR2 YENEEA. This CDR3 has 18 residues. V lost 3 bases and J 7 bases, leaving 26 bases between the germline ends. CDR3 nucleotides: TGTGCCAGCAGCTTGGGGGCGAGGCTGGGGCCCCCCGGGAATACGCAGTATTTT. Translation: CASSLGARLGPPGNTQYF. Based on the CDR3 plus reference TRBV11-3 and TRBJ2-3, the full variable domain is EAGVVQSPRYKIIEKKQPVAFWCNPISGHNTLYWYLQNLGQGPELLIRYENEEAVDDSQLPKDRFSAERLKGVDSTLKIQPAELGDSAVYLCASSLGARLGPPGNTQYFGPGTRLTVL.

At least ten counts were recorded for this clonotype. The gene calls are TRBV12-3 or TRBV12-4 and TRBJ2-2, with TRBD2 matching 7 bases. The ends lost 5 bases at V and 7 bases at J; junction bases unmatched: 10. The CDR3 length is 15 residues. Here the CDR3 reads CASSLRLAKDGELFF. The CDR3 DNA follows: TGTGCCAGCAGTCTCCGACTAGCTAAGGACGGGGAGCTGTTTTTT.

This clonotype was seen more than once but under ten times. The V gene is TRBV7-2, the J gene TRBJ1-3; the D gene is possibly TRBD1 (5 bases). Trimming took 0 bases from V and 2 from J, leaving 14 bases between them. The CDR3 contains 17 residues. CDR1 and CDR2 from the germline V gene are SGHTA and FQGNSA. CDR3 sequence reads: CASSLAGPASTGNTIYF. CDR3 in DNA: TGTGCCAGCAGCTTAGCGGGGCCTGCTTCAACTGGAAACACCATATATTTT.

This clonotype has ten or more counts. V is TRBV5-1 and J is TRBJ1-1; D gene unclear. The V end was cut by 1 base, the J end by 1 base, with 8 bases between. This CDR3 is 14 amino acids long. Germline values: CDR1 SGHRS, CDR2 YFSETQ. The CDR3 region has the DNA TGCGCCAGCAGCTTGTGGCAGACGAACACTGAAGCTTTCTTT. Translating it yields CASSLWQTNTEAFF.